This TCR beta chain was observed in a study of shared clonotypes between healthy human individuals. Study results and caveats: Memory subsets generally showed lower estimated richness than naive subsets.

Details on this clone: Its antigen is as yet unknown.

The data were produced by immunoSEQ multiplex PCR, yet TCRdb's version contains in-frame clones alone and is incomplete. Among some 1.5 million clones listed, approximately 97% were seen once. Trimming stripped 6 bases from V and 3 bases from J, with 17 bases between. The CDR3 loop spans 16 amino acids. Germline CDR1 and CDR2: MDHEN and SYDVKM. The sequenced sample consisted of naive CD4+ T cells sorted from blood. Specified subset: CD45RA+ positively selected. The chain combines TRBV28 with TRBJ1-4; D call uncertain. The TCR sequence derives from a man younger than 40 in good health. The CDR3, as DNA: TGTGCCAGCAGCGCGCTTTGGACGGTTGCTAATGAAAAACTGTTTTTT. Its protein is CASSALWTVANEKLFF. The full variable domain, its missing parts supplied by reference TRBV28 and TRBJ1-4, is DVKVTQSSRYLVKRTGEKVFLECVQDMDHENMFWYRQDPGLGLRLIYFSYDVKMKEKGDIPEGYSVSREKKERFSLILESASTNQTSMYLCASSALWTVANEKLFFGSGTQLSVL.